The present T cell receptor beta chain was sequenced within a study of blood T cell repertoires in COVID-19. Study-wide background: Sites in the United States, Italy and Spain provided acute and convalescent COVID-19 samples.

Germline loops: CDR1 MDHEN, CDR2 SYDVKM. Trimming cost V 6 bases and J 2 bases, with 10 bases left between them. The CDR3 extends over 14 amino acids. Repertoires were generated with immunoSEQ multiplex PCR, while TCRdb's copy carries only in-frame clones and drops some. The sample shows fewer than 250,000 clones, 88% of them seen only once. Details on this clone: Other DNA sequences in the sample encode the same CDR3.

The sequence came from a man in his 70s with acute or convalescent COVID-19. The J gene is TRBJ1-4, the V gene TRBV28; D ambiguous. Sequencing input: peripheral blood. CDR3 nucleotides: TGTGCCAGCAGCTTAGGAGGGACTAATGAAAAACTGTTTTTT. Translated, it gives CASSLGGTNEKLFF.